Described below is a single T cell receptor beta chain sequence and its context. The CDR3 is 15 residues long. J lost 1 base, V lost 5 bases, and 8 bases had no gene match. Germline V gives CDR1 SGHRS, CDR2 YFSETQ. The source of the sample is a study of T cell responses to AZD1222 COVID-19 vaccine. Libraries were prepared by immunoSEQ multiplex PCR; TCRdb keeps only in-frame clonotypes and omits some of them. The sample has around 250,000 clones, 90% to 95% seen once; the top ten hold about 0.5%. V is TRBV5-1 and J is TRBJ2-7; TRBD2 matches 8 bases. This clonotype was sampled from an adult in good health. The input for sequencing was peripheral blood, taken on day 0 of AZD1222 vaccination. CDR3 nucleotides: TGCGCCAGCAGGGAGATAGCGGGATTGTCCTACGAGCAGTACTTC. The encoded protein is CASREIAGLSYEQYF.